The 20 T cell receptor beta chains given below trace back to one sample, sequenced in a study of T and B cells in COVID-19 patients. Blood genomic DNA input for TRB amplification was about 240-550 ng. Multiplex PCR with BIOMED2 TRB-A/B primer pools amplified TRB rearrangements. TCRdb processed the multiplex PCR reads anew with MiXCR; each CDR3 protein has one entry. Among several thousand distinct CDR3 sequences listed, over 25% were seen once. Sequencing was done on a sample of blood. The receptors were sampled from a human donor with active COVID-19.

The CDR3 DNA is TGTGCCAGCAGCTTGGGACTGGACAATGAGCAGTTCTTC. Its translation: CASSLGLDNEQFF. This chain uses TRBV13 with TRBJ2-1; weak D call: TRBD2 (6 bases). The V end lost 3 bases, the J end lost 5 bases, and 8 bases lay between the germline ends. The CDR3 runs 13 residues. Germline CDR1 reads PRHDT; CDR2 reads FYEKMQ (reference sequence).

This clonotype is a singleton in its sample. It is likely a read error, because the conserved phenylalanine at the end of the CDR3 is missing. V and J are TRBV6-5 and TRBJ1-4, with D hard to call. Germline assignment: CDR1 MNHEY and CDR2 SVGAGI. The CDR3 is 14 amino acids. With 5 bases removed from V and 5 bases from J, the gap between germline ends came to 12 bases. The CDR3 reads CASSEEAENEKLFY. The CDR3 DNA reads TGTGCCAGCAGTGAAGAGGCAGAGAATGAAAAACTGTTTTAT.

A few counts support this clonotype. The V gene is TRBV30, the J gene TRBJ2-7, with D perhaps matching TRBD2 (7 bases). The germline V gene encodes CDR1 GTSNPN and CDR2 SVGIG (reference sequence). Trimming stripped 5 bases from V and 7 bases from J, with 15 bases between. The CDR3 contains 12 residues. CDR3 nucleotide sequence: TGTGCCTGGTCCGGGGGGCCGGGTGAGCAGTACTTC. It translates to CAWSGGPGEQYF.

This clonotype is termed medium-sized (0.01 to 0.1%). The genes are TRBV6-5 and TRBJ1-4; D unresolved. Germline CDR1 and CDR2: MNHEY and SVGAGI. The CDR3 covers 15 residues. The V and J ends lost 0 bases and 8 bases respectively, with 13 bases between them. The CDR3 reads CASSYSGPLGEKLFF. The CDR3 region has the DNA TGTGCCAGCAGTTACTCGGGCCCTCTTGGGGAAAAACTGTTTTTT.

By share, this clonotype ranks as medium-sized. The chain recombines TRBV29-1 with TRBJ1-2, with D unclear. V was shortened by 4 bases and J by 2 bases, with 5 bases between the two germline ends. The CDR3 is 11 residues long. Germline V lookup: CDR1 SQVTM, CDR2 ANQGSEA. The CDR3 reads CSVVQNYGYTF. The CDR3 DNA sequence: TGCAGCGTTGTACAGAACTATGGCTACACCTTC.

The J gene is TRBJ1-5, the V gene TRBV12-3 or TRBV12-4; D is uncertain. The V and J ends lost 3 bases and 7 bases respectively, with 10 bases between them. The CDR3 runs 13 residues. CDR3 amino acids: CASSFSRTQPQHF. CDR3 sequence (DNA): TGTGCCAGCAGTTTCAGCAGAACCCAGCCCCAGCATTTT.

The chain has TRBV12-3 or TRBV12-4 and TRBJ2-2; 13 bases match TRBD2. The ends lost 4 bases at V and 6 bases at J; junction bases unmatched: 5. CDR3 size: 16 residues. This chain's CDR3 is CASSYRLAGGSGELFF. Here the CDR3 DNA reads TGTGCCAGCAGTTACAGACTAGCGGGGGGATCCGGGGAGCTGTTTTTT.

Only a few counts were recorded for this clonotype. The gene calls are TRBV20-1 and TRBJ2-5; D ambiguous. Germline loops: CDR1 DFQATT, CDR2 SNEGSKA (reference sequence). The ends were cut back, 3 bases at V and 4 bases at J, with 6 bases in the middle. This CDR3 comprises 11 residues. CDR3 sequence (DNA): TGCAGTGCTAGGCCCGGAGAGACCCAGTACTTC. Translation gives CSARPGETQYF.

This clonotype is deemed medium-sized. This chain connects TRBV29-1 to TRBJ1-1; maybe TRBD1 (6 bases). Per the germline V gene, CDR1 is SQVTM and CDR2 is ANQGSEA. CDR3 size: 12 residues. V lost 4 bases and J lost 2, with 8 bases in between. As DNA, the CDR3 is TGCAGCGTTGGGGACACCAACACTGAAGCTTTCTTT. It encodes CSVGDTNTEAFF.

Remarks on this clonotype: This may come from a read error, since a much larger clone is one base off. The chain has TRBV30 and TRBJ1-2; TRBD1 is a possible D gene (5 bases). The CDR3 is 13 residues long. Trimming cost V 7 bases and J 6 bases, with 18 bases left between them. Per the germline V gene, CDR1 is GTSNPN and CDR2 is SVGIG (reference sequence). The chain's CDR3 is CALRLVGVHGYTF. The CDR3 DNA reads TGTGCCTTGAGGTTGGTGGGGGTCCATGGCTACACCTTC.

A note on this clonotype: The junction shows a germline mismatch at one end, possibly a read error. The chain carries TRBV5-3 and TRBJ2-7; D call uncertain. TRBV5-3 is assigned to the ORF class and has an uncertain function. The CDR3 runs 13 residues. The CDR3 here is CASSLELAYEQYF. As DNA, the CDR3 is TGCGCCAGCAGCTTGGAACTTGCCTACGAGCAGTACTTC.

The chain employs TRBV7-2 and TRBJ1-2, with TRBD1 matching over 8 bases. Germline CDR1 and CDR2: SGHTA and FQGNSA. This CDR3 contains 14 residues. J lost 5 bases, V lost 5 bases, and 7 bases had no gene match. This chain's CDR3 is CASSPWTGQYGYTF. CDR3 DNA: TGTGCCAGCAGCCCTTGGACAGGGCAATATGGCTACACCTTC. Using reference TRBV7-2 and TRBJ1-2 for the parts outside the CDR3, the full variable domain is GAGVSQSPSNKVTEKGKDVELRCDPISGHTALYWYRQSLGQGLEFLIYFQGNSAPDKSGLPSDRFSAERTGGSVSTLTIQRTQQEDSAVYLCASSPWTGQYGYTFGSGTRLTVV.

The rearrangement joins TRBV20-1 to TRBJ2-1; perhaps D is TRBD1 or TRBD2 (5 bases each). V was clipped by 3 bases and J by 0 bases, with 6 bases between them. CDR3 length: 13 residues. Germline assignment: CDR1 DFQATT and CDR2 SNEGSKA (reference sequence). CDR3 region: CSASGASYNEQFF. In DNA, the CDR3 is TGCAGTGCTAGCGGGGCCTCCTACAATGAGCAGTTCTTC.

By share, this clonotype ranks as medium-sized. As DNA, the CDR3 is TGTGCCAGCAGTTATGGCGTCGGGGGGGGCAATGAGCAGTTCTTC. Translation gives CASSYGVGGGNEQFF. V usage is TRBV27 and J usage is TRBJ2-1; 8 positions match TRBD2. The junction had 8 bases not matched to a gene; V was cut back by 4 bases and J by 6 bases. The length of the CDR3 is 15 residues. Germline V gives CDR1 MNHEY, CDR2 SMNVEV (reference sequence).

Only a few counts were recorded for this clonotype. The V call is TRBV6-4, the J call TRBJ1-1, with D hard to call. The germline V and J ends were trimmed by 5 bases and 3 bases, with 16 bases remaining between them. The CDR3 covers 15 residues. CDR1 and CDR2 from the germline V gene are MRHNA and SNTAGT. CDR3 coding DNA: TGTGCCAGCAGTTCTCGTCAGGCCCTCGACACTGAAGCTTTCTTT. Its translation is CASSSRQALDTEAFF.

By sample fraction, this clonotype is medium-sized. The V call is TRBV29-1, the J call TRBJ1-1; D is ambiguous. The CDR3 runs 12 residues. V dropped 5 bases and J dropped 0 bases, with 7 bases sitting between them. From germline, CDR1 is SQVTM and CDR2 ANQGSEA. This CDR3 is CSVRAMNTEAFF. CDR3 DNA sequence: TGCAGCGTTAGGGCAATGAACACTGAAGCTTTCTTT.

The V gene is TRBV20-1, the J gene TRBJ2-5; D remains unclear. Trimming pared 3 bases from V and 2 bases from J, leaving 7 bases between. This CDR3 has 12 residues. Per the germline V gene, CDR1 is DFQATT and CDR2 is SNEGSKA (reference sequence). CDR3 DNA: TGCAGTGCTAGTGGAGAGCAAGAGACCCAGTACTTC. This codes for CSASGEQETQYF.

The chain combines TRBV20-1 with TRBJ1-5; D unresolved. CDR3 length: 13 amino acids. V lost 3 bases and J lost 5, with 11 bases in between. Germline V gene lookup returns CDR1 DFQATT and CDR2 SNEGSKA (reference sequence). The chain's CDR3 is CSARRAWDQPQHF. In DNA form, the CDR3 reads TGCAGTGCTAGGAGGGCTTGGGATCAGCCCCAGCATTTT.

This clonotype is medium-sized by share. The rearrangement uses TRBV6-5 and TRBJ1-2; D is unresolved. The germline V gene has CDR1 MNHEY and CDR2 SVGAGI. CDR3 length: 14 amino acids. Trimming stripped 2 bases from V and 2 bases from J, with 9 bases between. This CDR3 reads CASSYDTVNYGYTF. The CDR3 DNA reads as TGTGCCAGCAGTTACGATACAGTGAACTATGGCTACACCTTC.

The J gene is TRBJ1-5, the V gene TRBV12-3 or TRBV12-4, with a weak D call TRBD1 (5 bases). The CDR3 has 17 amino acids. The V and J ends lost 2 bases and 5 bases respectively, with 19 bases between them. DNA for the CDR3: TGTGCCAGCAGTTTATATTATCTGGTGGCAGGGTATCAGCCCCAGCATTTT. As protein: CASSLYYLVAGYQPQHF.